This T cell receptor beta chain was captured by sequencing in a study of early T cells in non-severe SARS-CoV-2 infection. In the study overall: Bulk RNA from unsorted whole blood was sequenced; chains were unpaired.

Researchers tagged individual cDNA molecules with unique molecular identifiers. From the 5' RACE reads, TCRdb called clonotypes with MiXCR, one entry per CDR3 protein. The data hold 75,000 to 90,000 distinct CDR3 sequences, with 10% to 15% observed a single time. This clonotype was detected ten times or more. The CDR3 runs to 15 residues. Germline trimming cut 6 bases from V and 7 bases from J; bases unmatched to any gene: 7. The source material was whole blood. This receptor was identified in an adult who was a healthcare worker with PCR-confirmed SARS-CoV-2 infection or an uninfected control (not recorded which). The chain is built from TRBV12-3 or TRBV12-4 and TRBJ2-2; 11 nucleotides line up with TRBD1. CDR3 amino acids: CASRTDRGQGGELFF. The CDR3 DNA follows: TGTGCCAGCAGGACGGACAGGGGGCAAGGCGGGGAGCTGTTTTTT.